The 25 T cell receptor beta chains below all came from one sample that was sequenced in a study of PD-L1 blockade in urothelial cancer. Noted time point: pretreatment peripheral blood. TCRdb keeps only in-frame clones here, not all; method: immunoSEQ multiplex PCR. The repertoire has roughly 40,000 clones, approximately 90% of them found once; the top ten carry about 10%. Here the sequenced sample was PBMCs, taken around atezolizumab (anti-PD-L1) treatment. The receptors originated from an older woman with urothelial cancer.

The gene calls are TRBV7-2 and TRBJ2-4, with 12 bases lining up with TRBD2. CDR1 SGHTA and CDR2 FQGNSA come from the germline V gene. Trimming at V came to 5 bases and at J to 2 bases, leaving 7 bases not matched to a gene. This CDR3 is 17 amino acids long. The CDR3 sequence: CASSPPSGRASKNIQYF. The CDR3 DNA reads TGTGCCAGCAGCCCCCCTAGCGGGAGGGCGTCCAAAAACATTCAGTACTTC.

The CDR3 sequence: CASSYSGRATDTQYF. DNA for the CDR3: TGTGCCAGCAGTTACAGCGGGAGGGCCACAGATACGCAGTATTTT. This rearrangement joins TRBV6-5 to TRBJ2-3, with TRBD2 identical over 10 bases. Germline trimming cut 2 bases from V and 2 bases from J; bases unmatched to any gene: 1. Germline-derived CDR1 and CDR2 are MNHEY and SVGAGI. The CDR3 is 15 residues long.

The chain has TRBV7-2 and TRBJ2-7; the D is unclear. The germline V and J ends were trimmed by 0 bases and 5 bases, with 8 bases remaining between them. Germline V gene sequence: CDR1 SGHTA, CDR2 FQGNSA. The CDR3 is 13 residues long. CDR3 loop: CASSLAHPNEQYF. DNA of the CDR3: TGTGCCAGCAGCTTAGCGCACCCTAACGAGCAGTACTTC.

The chain uses TRBV5-1 and TRBJ2-5; 7 bases align to TRBD1. The CDR3 runs to 14 residues. Germline V CDR1 and CDR2: SGHRS, YFSETQ. V shed 2 bases, J shed 5 bases, and the junction held 6 bases outside the gene matches. In DNA, the CDR3 is TGCGCCAGCAGCTTTGACAGGGCGATGGAGACCCAGTACTTC. Translation gives CASSFDRAMETQYF.

The V call is TRBV28, the J call TRBJ1-2; D perhaps matches TRBD1 (6 bases). Trimming cost V 4 bases and J 8 bases, with 14 bases left between them. The CDR3 length is 13 residues. CDR1 is MDHEN, CDR2 SYDVKM, per germline. CDR3 residues: CASSSPDRRGYTF. CDR3 bases: TGTGCCAGCAGTTCCCCTGACAGGCGAGGCTACACCTTC.

There are a few counts of this clone. The chain joins TRBV29-1 to TRBJ1-1; unclear D gene. The V and J ends lost 3 bases and 0 bases respectively, with 8 bases between them. Germline CDR1 and CDR2: SQVTM and ANQGSEA. This CDR3 has 13 residues. The CDR3 spells CSVEEGMNTEAFF. Here the CDR3 DNA reads TGCAGCGTTGAGGAGGGAATGAACACTGAAGCTTTCTTT.

The V gene is TRBV27, the J gene TRBJ2-5, with 7 bases aligning to TRBD2. Trimming removed 1 base from V and 1 base from J; junction bases left unmatched: 3. CDR3 length equals 15 residues. CDR1 and CDR2 (germline): MNHEY, SMNVEV (reference sequence). CDR3 in DNA: TGTGCCAGCAGTTTATTCGGGGGGTTCCAAGAGACCCAGTACTTC. It yields the protein CASSLFGGFQETQYF.

The rearrangement uses TRBV5-8 and TRBJ2-3, with TRBD1 matching 9 bases. Germline CDR1 is SGHTS and CDR2 is YDEGEE. The CDR3 covers 16 residues. V shed 5 bases and J 2 bases; nucleotides not matched to a gene: 9. The CDR3 loop is CASRPLQGADTDTQYF. Here the CDR3 DNA reads TGTGCCAGCAGACCGTTACAGGGGGCTGACACAGATACGCAGTATTTT.

The chain combines TRBV28 with TRBJ2-6; 7 bases are shared with TRBD1. The CDR3 spans 17 residues. The germline V gene encodes CDR1 MDHEN and CDR2 SYDVKM. V lost 3 bases, J lost 0 bases, and 5 bases stayed unmatched. CDR3 sequence reads: CASSLGTVASGANVLTF. The CDR3, as DNA: TGTGCCAGCAGTTTGGGGACAGTAGCCTCTGGGGCCAACGTCCTGACTTTC.

V and J are TRBV19 and TRBJ2-2, with 11 bases identical to TRBD1. The CDR3 has 16 residues. Germline-derived CDR1 and CDR2 are LNHDA and SQIVND (reference sequence). Unmatched junction bases numbered 12, after V lost 9 bases and J lost 6 bases. CDR3 in DNA: TGTGCCAGCGAGATGGGGACAGGGGGTTATGCCGGGGAGCTGTTTTTT. Its translation: CASEMGTGGYAGELFF.

The chain is built from TRBV29-1 and TRBJ2-7, with 15 positions matching TRBD2. This CDR3 has 16 amino acids. The V gene end was trimmed by 7 bases and the J gene end by 0 bases; junction bases not matched to a gene: 7. Germline CDR1 SQVTM, CDR2 ANQGSEA. The CDR3 here is CSAMGTSGRPSYEQYF. Written as DNA, the CDR3 is TGCAGCGCCATGGGGACTAGCGGGAGGCCCTCCTACGAGCAGTACTTC.

This sequence joins TRBV18 and TRBJ2-7, with 9 bases fitting TRBD2. Unmatched junction bases numbered 4, after V lost 3 bases and J lost 4 bases. CDR1 and CDR2 from the germline V gene are KGHSH and LQKENI. The CDR3 covers 14 residues. CDR3: CASSPAGGPYEQYF. In DNA, the CDR3 is TGTGCCAGCTCACCGGCGGGAGGGCCATACGAGCAGTACTTC.

The gene calls are TRBV21-1 and TRBJ2-7; the tabulated D call, TRBD2, remains unverified against the DNA. TRBV21-1 is labeled a pseudogene. The CDR3 consists of 18 residues. The DNA for the CDR3 is TGTGCCAGCAGCAACGGGACTAGCGGATTCTTTCGCTCCTACGAGCAGTACTTC. Protein sequence: CASSNGTSGFFRSYEQYF.

The rearrangement uses TRBV7-7 and TRBJ2-3; the match to TRBD2 covers 7 bases. The germline CDR1 and CDR2 sequences are SSHAT and FNYEAQ (reference sequence). The J segment lost 1 base and the V segment lost 5 bases, leaving 3 bases of the junction unmatched. The CDR3 covers 14 residues. CDR3 nucleotides: TGTGCCAGCAGCCCAAGCGGGGGCACAGATACGCAGTATTTT. Its protein is CASSPSGGTDTQYF.

The V call is TRBV7-2, the J call TRBJ2-5; TRBD2 matches at 8 bases. The CDR3 length is 15 residues. The germline V gene has CDR1 SGHTA and CDR2 FQGNSA. The junction had 14 bases not matched to a gene; V was cut back by 5 bases and J by 9 bases. The CDR3 coding sequence is TGTGCCAGCAGCCCGGGACTAGAGGGAGTGGTTGCCCAGTACTTC. Amino acids: CASSPGLEGVVAQYF.

The chain employs TRBV2 and TRBJ1-1; no definite D call. Germline loops: CDR1 SNHLY, CDR2 FYNNEI. This CDR3 is built from 14 residues. The V gene lost 6 bases and the J gene lost 4 bases, with 15 bases spanning the gap. The CDR3 reads CASRRTDGGTEAFF. The CDR3 DNA is TGTGCCAGCAGGAGGACCGACGGAGGCACTGAAGCTTTCTTT.

This chain links TRBV19 with TRBJ2-1; 13 nucleotides align to TRBD2. The CDR3 length is 16 residues. Germline-derived CDR1 and CDR2 are LNHDA and SQIVND (reference sequence). V was clipped by 9 bases and J by 9 bases; unmatched bases: 14. CDR3 in DNA: TGTGCCAGCCGGGGACTAGCGGGACTCTCAAGAGTTGAGCAGTTCTTC. The encoded protein is CASRGLAGLSRVEQFF. The full variable domain, rest sourced from reference TRBV19 and TRBJ2-1, is DGGITQSPKYLFRKEGQNVTLSCEQNLNHDAMYWYRQDPGQGLRLIYYSQIVNDFQKGDIAEGYSVSREKKESFPLTVTSAQKNPTAFYLCASRGLAGLSRVEQFFGPGTRLTVL.

CDR3: CSGASGSYEQYF. In nucleotides, the CDR3 is TGCAGCGGTGCTAGCGGGAGTTACGAGCAGTACTTC. The chain combines TRBV29-1 with TRBJ2-7, with 10 bases aligning to TRBD2. The CDR3 covers 12 residues. Trimming removed 7 bases from V and 4 bases from J; junction bases left unmatched: 4. Germline CDR1 and CDR2: SQVTM and ANQGSEA.

V usage is TRBV5-1 and J usage is TRBJ2-3; 12 nucleotides match TRBD2. From germline, CDR1 is SGHRS and CDR2 YFSETQ. The CDR3 extends over 18 amino acids. The junction had 14 bases not matched to a gene; V was cut back by 3 bases and J by 6 bases. For the CDR3, the DNA is TGCGCCAGCAGCTCGAGGACTAGCGGGACCCCCGGGGTCGATACGCAGTATTTT. It codes for CASSSRTSGTPGVDTQYF.

This clone was detected a few times. The chain uses TRBV9 and TRBJ2-5; weak D call: TRBD2 (6 bases). V lost 3 bases and J lost 4, with 19 bases in between. The CDR3 is made up of 16 amino acids. From germline, CDR1 is SGDLS and CDR2 YYNGEE. The CDR3 DNA reads as TGTGCCAGCAGCGCTTCACCGGGTTCCGGGAGAGAGACCCAGTACTTC. As protein: CASSASPGSGRETQYF. Variable domain in full (rest from reference TRBV9 and TRBJ2-5): DSGVTQTPKHLITATGQRVTLRCSPRSGDLSVYWYQQSLDQGLQFLIQYYNGEERAKGNILERFSAQQFPDLHSELNLSSLELGDSALYFCASSASPGSGRETQYFGPGTRLLVL.

This chain uses TRBV6-5 with TRBJ2-1; D possibly corresponds to TRBD1 (6 bases). The CDR3 is made up of 14 amino acids. Germline values: CDR1 MNHEY, CDR2 SVGAGI. V lost 7 bases, J lost 3 bases, and 13 bases lay in between. The chain's CDR3 is CASTGDNLYNEQFF. The CDR3 coding sequence is TGTGCCAGCACTGGGGACAATCTCTACAATGAGCAGTTCTTC.

This chain joins TRBV19 and TRBJ2-2; weak D call: TRBD1 (5 bases). Trimming shortened V by 3 bases and J by 3 bases, and 8 bases separated the two germline ends. Germline CDR1 reads LNHDA; CDR2 reads SQIVND (reference sequence). The CDR3 has 14 amino acids. The CDR3 loop is CASSMVTDTGELFF. The CDR3 DNA is TGTGCCAGTAGTATGGTGACAGACACCGGGGAGCTGTTTTTT.

V gene TRBV6-5 combines with J gene TRBJ1-2; D is uncertain. V lost 6 bases and J lost 7, with 18 bases in between. Germline values: CDR1 MNHEY, CDR2 SVGAGI. This CDR3 region has 14 residues. Here the CDR3 DNA reads TGTGCCAGCAGAGGCAACTCTAACTATGGTGGCTACACCTTC. It encodes CASRGNSNYGGYTF.

The rearrangement links TRBV5-1 to TRBJ2-3; the match to TRBD2 covers 7 bases. The CDR3 spans 16 residues. Germline CDR1 SGHRS, CDR2 YFSETQ. The junction had 11 bases not matched to a gene; V was cut back by 4 bases and J by 3 bases. CDR3 amino acids: CASSQAGDKWTDTQYF. CDR3 nucleotide sequence: TGCGCCAGCAGCCAGGCGGGAGACAAATGGACAGATACGCAGTATTTT.

The rearrangement joins TRBV7-3 to TRBJ1-1; tentatively, D is TRBD1 (6 bases). V dropped 8 bases and J dropped 4 bases, with 11 bases sitting between them. CDR1 is SGHTA and CDR2 is FQGTGA in the germline V gene. The CDR3 is 12 amino acids. In DNA form, the CDR3 reads TGTGCCAGCGTTGGGGGCTTCACTGAAGCTTTCTTT. Protein: CASVGGFTEAFF.